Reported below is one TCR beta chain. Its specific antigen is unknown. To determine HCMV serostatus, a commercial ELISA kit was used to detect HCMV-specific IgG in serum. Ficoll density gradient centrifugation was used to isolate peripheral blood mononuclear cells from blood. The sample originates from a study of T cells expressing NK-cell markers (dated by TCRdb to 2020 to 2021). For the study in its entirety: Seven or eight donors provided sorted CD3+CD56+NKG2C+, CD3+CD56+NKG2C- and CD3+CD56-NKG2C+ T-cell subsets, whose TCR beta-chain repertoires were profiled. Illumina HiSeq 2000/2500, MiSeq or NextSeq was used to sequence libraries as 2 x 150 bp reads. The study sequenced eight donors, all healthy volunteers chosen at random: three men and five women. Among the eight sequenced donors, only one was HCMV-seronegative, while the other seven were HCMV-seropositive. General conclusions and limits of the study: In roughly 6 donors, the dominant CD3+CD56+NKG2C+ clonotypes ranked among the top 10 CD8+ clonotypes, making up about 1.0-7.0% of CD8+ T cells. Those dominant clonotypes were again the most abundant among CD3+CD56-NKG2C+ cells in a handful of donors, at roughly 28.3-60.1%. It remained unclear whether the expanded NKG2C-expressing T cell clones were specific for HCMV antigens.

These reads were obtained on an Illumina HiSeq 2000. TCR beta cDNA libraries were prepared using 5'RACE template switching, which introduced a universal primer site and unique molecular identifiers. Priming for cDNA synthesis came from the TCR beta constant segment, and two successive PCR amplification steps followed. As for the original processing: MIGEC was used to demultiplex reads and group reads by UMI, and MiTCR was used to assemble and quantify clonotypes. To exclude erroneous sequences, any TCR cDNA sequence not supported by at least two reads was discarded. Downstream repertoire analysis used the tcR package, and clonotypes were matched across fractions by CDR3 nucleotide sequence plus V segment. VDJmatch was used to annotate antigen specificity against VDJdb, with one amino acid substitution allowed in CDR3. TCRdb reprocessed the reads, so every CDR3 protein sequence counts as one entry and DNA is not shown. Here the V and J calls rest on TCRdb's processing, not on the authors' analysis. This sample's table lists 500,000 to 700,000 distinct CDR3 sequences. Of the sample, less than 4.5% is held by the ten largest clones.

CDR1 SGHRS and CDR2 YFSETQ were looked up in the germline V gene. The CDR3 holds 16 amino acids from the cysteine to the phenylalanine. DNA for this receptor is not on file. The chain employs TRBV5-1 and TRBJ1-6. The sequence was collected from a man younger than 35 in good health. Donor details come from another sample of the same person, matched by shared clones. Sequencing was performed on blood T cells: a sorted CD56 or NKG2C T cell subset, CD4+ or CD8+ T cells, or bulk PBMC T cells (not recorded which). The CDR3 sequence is CASSFSGRTYNSPLHF.